The 26 T cell receptor beta chains given below trace back to one sample, sequenced in a study of blood T cell repertoires in COVID-19. The protocol was immunoSEQ multiplex PCR, while the TCRdb copy is restricted to in-frame clones and leaves out a portion. The sample has over 250,000 clones; roughly 80% are singletons. Sequencing was done on a sample of peripheral blood. The receptors were sampled from a human donor with COVID-19, enrolled during active disease. The donor label of this sample is uncertain.

The V call is TRBV3-1 (or the pseudogene TRBV3-2), the J call TRBJ2-7, with a tentative D call TRBD1 (6 bases). The V and J ends lost 2 bases and 7 bases respectively, with 21 bases between them. The CDR3 length is 16 residues. CDR1 LGHDT and CDR2 YNNKEL come from the germline V gene (reference sequence). Written as DNA, the CDR3 is TGTGCCAGCAGCCAACACAAAGGGGGATGGTTCGGAGAGCAGTACTTC. It codes for CASSQHKGGWFGEQYF.

The V and J genes are TRBV6-2 or TRBV6-3 and TRBJ2-7; 9 bases agree with TRBD1. Germline V gives CDR1 MNHEY, CDR2 SVGEGT. V shed 5 bases and J 5 bases; nucleotides not matched to a gene: 4. The CDR3 sequence is 13 residues long. The CDR3 DNA reads as TGTGCCAGCAGTGGACAGGGGATCAACGAGCAGTACTTC. Protein: CASSGQGINEQYF.

This clone was detected a few times. This chain joins TRBV28 and TRBJ1-6; no definite D call. CDR3 length: 14 residues. Germline V CDR1 and CDR2: MDHEN, SYDVKM. Trimming removed 2 bases at V and 7 bases at J, with 9 bases between. The CDR3 sequence: CASSLKSPNSPLHF. CDR3 DNA sequence: TGTGCCAGCAGTTTAAAGAGCCCCAATTCACCCCTCCACTTT.

CDR3 residues: CASSTGTGGRSTFF. The CDR3 bases are TGTGCCAGCAGCACCGGGACAGGGGGTCGATCGACTTTCTTT. The chain uses TRBV9 and TRBJ1-1, with 11 bases that match TRBD1. Germline V gene lookup returns CDR1 SGDLS and CDR2 YYNGEE. V shed 4 bases and J 12 bases; nucleotides not matched to a gene: 11. The CDR3 is made up of 14 amino acids.

V usage is TRBV5-4 and J usage is TRBJ2-5; 9 positions agree with TRBD1. The germline V gene encodes CDR1 SGHNT and CDR2 YYREEE (reference sequence). With 4 bases clipped from V and 3 bases from J, the junction kept 7 bases outside the gene matches. The CDR3 is 15 residues long. The CDR3: CASSPTRQGEETQYF. The DNA for the CDR3 is TGTGCCAGCAGCCCCACCCGACAGGGGGAAGAGACCCAGTACTTC. Variable domain in full (rest from reference TRBV5-4 and TRBJ2-5): ETGVTQSPTHLIKTRGQQVTLRCSSQSGHNTVSWYQQALGQGPQFIFQYYREEENGRGNFPPRFSGLQFPNYSSELNVNALELDDSALYLCASSPTRQGEETQYFGPGTRLLVL.

The chain links TRBV15 to TRBJ2-1, with 7 bases lining up with TRBD2. The germline gives CDR1 LNHNV, CDR2 YYDKDF (reference sequence). The trim removed 1 base at V and 6 bases at J, leaving 12 bases unmatched. The CDR3 is 17 amino acids. As DNA, the CDR3 is TGTGCCACCAGCAGAGCGGTGGGGGAGGGCCTCGCCAATGAGCAGTTCTTC. Its translation: CATSRAVGEGLANEQFF.

The chain uses TRBV6-6 and TRBJ2-1; TRBD2 matches 12 bases. Germline assignment: CDR1 MNHNY and CDR2 SVGAGI (reference sequence). Trimming at V came to 6 bases and at J to 7 bases, leaving 7 bases not matched to a gene. The CDR3 is made up of 15 amino acids. This chain's CDR3 is CASRLAGGGENEQFF. Written as DNA, the CDR3 is TGTGCCAGCAGACTAGCGGGAGGCGGGGAAAATGAGCAGTTCTTC.

The genes are TRBV18 and TRBJ1-5; the match to TRBD1 covers 10 bases. The CDR3 sequence is 18 residues long. With 0 bases clipped from V and 0 bases from J, the junction kept 5 bases outside the gene matches. Germline CDR1 KGHSH, CDR2 LQKENI. The CDR3 DNA sequence: TGTGCCAGCTCACCACCGGGACAGGGGTCTTATAGCAATCAGCCCCAGCATTTT. Residues: CASSPPGQGSYSNQPQHF. Based on the CDR3 plus reference TRBV18 and TRBJ1-5, the full variable domain is NAGVMQNPRHLVRRRGQEARLRCSPMKGHSHVYWYRQLPEEGLKFMVYLQKENIIDESGMPKERFSAEFPKEGPSILRIQQVVRGDSAAYFCASSPPGQGSYSNQPQHFGDGTRLSIL.

The J gene is TRBJ2-5, the V gene TRBV3-1 (or the pseudogene TRBV3-2); the match to TRBD2 covers 7 bases. The CDR3 consists of 15 residues. V lost 4 bases and J lost 1; bases outside the gene matches: 6. CDR1 is LGHDT, CDR2 YNNKEL, per germline (reference sequence). The CDR3, as DNA: TGTGCCAGCAGCCGGGAGGGAAGGGGCCAAGAGACCCAGTACTTC. Translating gives CASSREGRGQETQYF.

This clone came up a few times. V and J are TRBV27 and TRBJ1-3, with a weak D call TRBD1 (5 bases). CDR3 length equals 15 residues. Trimming took 5 bases from V and 0 from J, leaving 11 bases between them. Per germline, CDR1 MNHEY and CDR2 SMNVEV (reference sequence). The CDR3 DNA follows: TGTGCCAGCAGTGCCGACAGCTTCTCTGGAAACACCATATATTTT. This sequence encodes CASSADSFSGNTIYF.

The chain combines TRBV7-9 with TRBJ2-1; 7 bases line up with TRBD2. Germline V gene lookup returns CDR1 SEHNR and CDR2 FQNEAQ (reference sequence). This CDR3 contains 15 residues. J was trimmed by 0 bases and V by 6 bases; bases with no gene match: 5. The CDR3 region has the DNA TGTGCCAGCAGTCGCCTAGCGGCCTCCTACAATGAGCAGTTCTTC. Residues: CASSRLAASYNEQFF.

This sequence joins TRBV29-1 and TRBJ1-2, with 7 bases that match TRBD1. CDR3 size: 13 residues. Trimming at V came to 5 bases and at J to 5 bases, leaving 8 bases not matched to a gene. Germline values: CDR1 SQVTM, CDR2 ANQGSEA. This chain's CDR3 is CSVRDRSQYGYTF. The CDR3 region has the DNA TGCAGCGTTCGGGACAGATCGCAATATGGCTACACCTTC.

The rearrangement joins TRBV11-2 to TRBJ1-1, with D possibly being TRBD1 (6 bases). Trimming shortened V by 4 bases and J by 1 base, and 13 bases separated the two germline ends. The germline CDR1 and CDR2 sequences are SGHAT and FQNNGV. CDR3 length: 15 residues. CDR3 protein: CASSSRPGQNTEAFF. CDR3 DNA sequence: TGTGCCAGCAGCTCTCGCCCGGGACAGAACACTGAAGCTTTCTTT.

The chain is built from TRBV9 and TRBJ1-2; 9 bases line up with TRBD1. The trim removed 3 bases at V and 4 bases at J, leaving 4 bases unmatched. The CDR3 runs to 14 residues. Germline V gene sequence: CDR1 SGDLS, CDR2 YYNGEE. CDR3 residues: CASSDLTGGYGYTF. Written as DNA, the CDR3 is TGTGCCAGCAGCGACCTGACAGGGGGCTATGGCTACACCTTC.

This chain uses TRBV6-1 with TRBJ1-3; the D is unclear. The CDR3 runs to 15 residues. V was cut by 2 bases and J by 0 bases, with 8 bases left in between. In germline, CDR1 is MNHNS, CDR2 SASEGT. In DNA, the CDR3 is TGTGCCAGCAGTGAAAGGAGCTTCTCTGGAAACACCATATATTTT. Protein: CASSERSFSGNTIYF.

Here the CDR3 reads CSVDPMSGTGYTQYF. CDR3 nucleotide sequence: TGCAGCGTTGATCCGATGTCGGGCACGGGGTATACGCAGTATTTT. The gene calls are TRBV29-1 and TRBJ2-3; a possible D gene is TRBD2 (5 bases). The CDR3 is 15 residues long. Germline CDR1 and CDR2: SQVTM and ANQGSEA. The germline V and J ends were trimmed by 3 bases and 7 bases, with 20 bases remaining between them.

The rearrangement joins TRBV6-5 to TRBJ1-1; D is uncertain. The CDR3 covers 14 residues. Germline V gives CDR1 MNHEY, CDR2 SVGAGI. V was clipped by 0 bases and J by 5 bases, with 10 bases between them. DNA for the CDR3: TGTGCCAGCAGTTACTCGGAGATGGGTACTGAAGCTTTCTTT. This translates into CASSYSEMGTEAFF.

This clone was detected a few times. The chain couples TRBV18 to TRBJ2-1; 9 bases are shared with TRBD2. Per germline, CDR1 KGHSH and CDR2 LQKENI. CDR3 length: 16 residues. J gave up 9 bases and V 6 bases, and 15 bases lay outside the gene matches. CDR3 nucleotides: TGTGCCAGCTCCTGGGGTTTAGCGGGAGATGGCGTTGAGCAGTTCTTC. Protein sequence: CASSWGLAGDGVEQFF.

This sequence joins TRBV7-2 and TRBJ2-3, with TRBD2 matching 9 bases. The V gene end was trimmed by 1 base and the J gene end by 1 base; junction bases not matched to a gene: 3. The CDR3 sequence is 16 residues long. Looked up from germline, CDR1 is SGHTA and CDR2 is FQGNSA. CDR3 protein: CASSLVPSGGTDTQYF. DNA for the CDR3: TGTGCCAGCAGCTTAGTCCCTAGCGGGGGCACAGATACGCAGTATTTT. Variable domain in full (rest from reference TRBV7-2 and TRBJ2-3): GAGVSQSPSNKVTEKGKDVELRCDPISGHTALYWYRQSLGQGLEFLIYFQGNSAPDKSGLPSDRFSAERTGGSVSTLTIQRTQQEDSAVYLCASSLVPSGGTDTQYFGPGTRLTVL.

The chain couples TRBV6-5 to TRBJ1-1; 8 nucleotides match TRBD1. Germline trimming cut 2 bases from V and 0 bases from J; bases unmatched to any gene: 5. The CDR3 contains 16 residues. Germline CDR1 reads MNHEY; CDR2 reads SVGAGI. The CDR3, as DNA: TGTGCCAGCAGTTACCGGACAGGGTTCCTGAACACTGAAGCTTTCTTT. Amino acids: CASSYRTGFLNTEAFF.

This chain's CDR3 is CASRDGQGGLDTGELFF. In nucleotides, the CDR3 is TGTGCCAGTAGGGACGGACAGGGCGGATTAGACACCGGGGAGCTGTTTTTT. This rearrangement joins TRBV19 to TRBJ2-2; TRBD1 matches 8 bases. CDR3 size: 17 residues. The germline CDR1 and CDR2 sequences are LNHDA and SQIVND (reference sequence). V gave up 6 bases and J gave up 3 bases; unmatched junction bases: 12.

The gene calls are TRBV10-1 and TRBJ2-7; D might be TRBD1 (6 bases). Trimming removed 4 bases at V and 3 bases at J, with 13 bases between. The CDR3 runs 14 residues. CDR1 and CDR2 (germline): WNHNN, SYGVQD (reference sequence). In DNA form, the CDR3 reads TGCGCCAGCAGTGCGTCCGGACAGCGCTACGAGCAGTACTTC. Its protein is CASSASGQRYEQYF.

This chain links TRBV6-4 with TRBJ1-1; no reliable D call. V dropped 6 bases and J dropped 0 bases, with 8 bases sitting between them. The CDR3 is 13 amino acids. Germline CDR1 reads MRHNA; CDR2 reads SNTAGT. CDR3 in amino acids: CASREEVNTEAFF. In DNA form, the CDR3 reads TGTGCCAGCAGGGAAGAGGTGAACACTGAAGCTTTCTTT.

In this sample, this clone turned up a few times. CDR3: CASRRGMGNQPQHF. The DNA for the CDR3 is TGTGCCAGCCGGCGGGGAATGGGAAATCAGCCCCAGCATTTT. The rearrangement uses TRBV6-6 and TRBJ1-5; no reliable D call. This CDR3 is built from 14 residues. Between the trimmed V and J ends, which lost 8 bases and 4 bases, there was a span of 15 bases. Germline assignment: CDR1 MNHNY and CDR2 SVGAGI (reference sequence).

The rearrangement joins TRBV30 to TRBJ2-5; 10 bases line up with TRBD2. Germline-derived CDR1 and CDR2 are GTSNPN and SVGIG (reference sequence). The CDR3 is made up of 14 amino acids. The ends lost 6 bases at V and 5 bases at J; junction bases unmatched: 9. CDR3 coding DNA: TGTGCCTGCCAAGGACTAGCGGTAGGGGAGACCCAGTACTTC. Its translation is CACQGLAVGETQYF.

The chain carries TRBV28 and TRBJ1-4; D gene uncertain. V was pared by 3 bases and J by 4 bases, with 9 bases between. The V gene's germline CDR1 is MDHEN and CDR2 SYDVKM. CDR3 size: 14 residues. The CDR3 sequence: CASSLPGRNEKLFF. CDR3 sequence (DNA): TGTGCCAGCAGTTTGCCGGGTCGTAATGAAAAACTGTTTTTT.